This T cell receptor (beta chain) was captured in a study of CD8 T cells in Susac syndrome. The RNA, roughly 0.45 to 1 ug, was put through reverse transcription using random hexamers. MiXCR, applied by TCRdb to the immunoSEQ multiplex PCR reads, yields one record per CDR3 protein. The table includes about 180,000 distinct CDR3 sequences, approximately 95% detected once. TCR beta sequences were obtained from blood CD8+ and CD4+ T cells. CDR1 MGHRA and CDR2 YSYEKL come from the germline V gene. The CDR3 loop spans 12 amino acids. Trimming stripped 0 bases from V and 7 bases from J, with 1 base between. The sequence was obtained from a human donor with multiple sclerosis. Input material: CD8+ T cells from PBMCs. The chain couples TRBV4-1 to TRBJ1-6, with D unresolved. The CDR3 DNA sequence: TGCGCCAGCAGCCAAGAAAATTCACCCCTCCACTTT. This codes for CASSQENSPLHF.